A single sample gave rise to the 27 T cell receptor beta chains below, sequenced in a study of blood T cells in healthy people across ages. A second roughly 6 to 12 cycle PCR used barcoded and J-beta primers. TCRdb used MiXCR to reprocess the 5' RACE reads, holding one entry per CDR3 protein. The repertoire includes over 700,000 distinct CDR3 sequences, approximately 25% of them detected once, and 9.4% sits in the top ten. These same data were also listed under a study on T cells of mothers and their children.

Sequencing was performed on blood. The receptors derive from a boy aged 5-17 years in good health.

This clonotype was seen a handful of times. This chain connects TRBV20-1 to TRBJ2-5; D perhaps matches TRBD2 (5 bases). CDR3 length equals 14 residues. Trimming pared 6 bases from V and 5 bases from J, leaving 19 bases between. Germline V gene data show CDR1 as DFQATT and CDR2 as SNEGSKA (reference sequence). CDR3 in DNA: TGCAGTGCCAACTCACTAGAAGGTCCGGAGACCCAGTACTTC. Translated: CSANSLEGPETQYF.

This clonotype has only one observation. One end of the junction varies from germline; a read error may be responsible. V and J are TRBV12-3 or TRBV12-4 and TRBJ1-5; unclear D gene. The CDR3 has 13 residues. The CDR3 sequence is CAGSPPDNQPQHF. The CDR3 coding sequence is TGTGCCGGCAGTCCGCCGGACAATCAGCCCCAGCATTTT.

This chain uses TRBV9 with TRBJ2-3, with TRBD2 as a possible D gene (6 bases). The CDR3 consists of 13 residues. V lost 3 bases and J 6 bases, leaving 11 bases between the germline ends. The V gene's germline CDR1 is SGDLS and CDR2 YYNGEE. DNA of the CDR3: TGTGCCAGCAGCGCCGGGACTGATGATACGCAGTATTTT. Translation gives CASSAGTDDTQYF. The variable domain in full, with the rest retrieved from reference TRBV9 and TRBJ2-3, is DSGVTQTPKHLITATGQRVTLRCSPRSGDLSVYWYQQSLDQGLQFLIQYYNGEERAKGNILERFSAQQFPDLHSELNLSSLELGDSALYFCASSAGTDDTQYFGPGTRLTVL.

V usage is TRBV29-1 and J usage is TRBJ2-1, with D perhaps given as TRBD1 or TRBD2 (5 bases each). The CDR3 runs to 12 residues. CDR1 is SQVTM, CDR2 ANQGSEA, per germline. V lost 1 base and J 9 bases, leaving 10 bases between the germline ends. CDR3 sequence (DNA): TGCAGCGTTGAAGTCGTGGGACCTGAGCAGTTCTTC. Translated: CSVEVVGPEQFF.

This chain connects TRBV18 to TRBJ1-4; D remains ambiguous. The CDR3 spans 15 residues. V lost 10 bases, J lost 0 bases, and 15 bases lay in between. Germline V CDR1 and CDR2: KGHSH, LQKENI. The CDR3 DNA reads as TGTGCCACCCGTATGATGAGGGCAACTAATGAAAAACTGTTTTTT. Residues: CATRMMRATNEKLFF.

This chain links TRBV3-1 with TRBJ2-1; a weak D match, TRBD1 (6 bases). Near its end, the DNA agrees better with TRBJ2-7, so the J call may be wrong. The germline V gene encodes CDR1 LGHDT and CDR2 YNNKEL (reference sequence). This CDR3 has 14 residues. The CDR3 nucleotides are TGTGCCAGCAGCCAGCAGACAGGTTCCTACGAGCAGTACTTC. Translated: CASSQQTGSYEQYF.

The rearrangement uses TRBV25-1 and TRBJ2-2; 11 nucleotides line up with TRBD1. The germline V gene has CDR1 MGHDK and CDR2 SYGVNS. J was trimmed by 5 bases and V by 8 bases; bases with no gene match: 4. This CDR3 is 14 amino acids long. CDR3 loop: CASGGQGATGELFF. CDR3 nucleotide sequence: TGTGCCAGCGGCGGACAGGGGGCTACCGGGGAGCTGTTTTTT.

For the CDR3, the DNA is TGTGCCAGCAGCCCTAGACTTGGGAGGACCCAGTACTTC. Its protein is CASSPRLGRTQYF. The rearrangement links TRBV7-9 to TRBJ2-5; possibly TRBD2 for D (5 bases). Germline CDR1 is SEHNR and CDR2 is FQNEAQ (reference sequence). The germline V and J ends were trimmed by 5 bases and 7 bases, with 14 bases remaining between them. This CDR3 is built from 13 residues.

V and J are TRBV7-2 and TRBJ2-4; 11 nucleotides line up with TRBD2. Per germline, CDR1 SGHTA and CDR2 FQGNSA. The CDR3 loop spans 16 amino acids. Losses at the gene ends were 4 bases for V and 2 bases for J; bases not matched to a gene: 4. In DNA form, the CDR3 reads TGTGCCAGCAGCTACATAGCGGGGGGGACCAAAAACATTCAGTACTTC. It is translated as CASSYIAGGTKNIQYF.

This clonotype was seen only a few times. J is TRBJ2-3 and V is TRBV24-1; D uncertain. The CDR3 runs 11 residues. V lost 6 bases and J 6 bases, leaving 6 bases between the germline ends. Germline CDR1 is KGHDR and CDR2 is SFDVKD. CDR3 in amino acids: CATSYRDTQYF. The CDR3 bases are TGTGCCACCAGTTATAGGGATACGCAGTATTTT.

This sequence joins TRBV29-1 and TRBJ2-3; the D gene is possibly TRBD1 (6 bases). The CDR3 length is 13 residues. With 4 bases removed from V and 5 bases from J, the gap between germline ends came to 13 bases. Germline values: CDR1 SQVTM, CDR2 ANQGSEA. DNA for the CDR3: TGCAGCGTTGGCACAGGGAAGGAAGATACGCAGTATTTT. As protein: CSVGTGKEDTQYF.

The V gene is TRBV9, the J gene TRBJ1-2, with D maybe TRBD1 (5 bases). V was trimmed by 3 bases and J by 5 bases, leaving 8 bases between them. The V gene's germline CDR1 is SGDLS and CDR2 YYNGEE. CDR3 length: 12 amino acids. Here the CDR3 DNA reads TGTGCCAGCAGCGCGACAGCTTATGGCTACACCTTC. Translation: CASSATAYGYTF.

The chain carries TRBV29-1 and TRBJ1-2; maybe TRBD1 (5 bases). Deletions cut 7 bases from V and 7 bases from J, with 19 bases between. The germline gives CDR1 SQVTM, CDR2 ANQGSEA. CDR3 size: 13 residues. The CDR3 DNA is TGCAGCGCCACCCAAGGGGACCTACCTGGCTACACCTTC. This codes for CSATQGDLPGYTF.

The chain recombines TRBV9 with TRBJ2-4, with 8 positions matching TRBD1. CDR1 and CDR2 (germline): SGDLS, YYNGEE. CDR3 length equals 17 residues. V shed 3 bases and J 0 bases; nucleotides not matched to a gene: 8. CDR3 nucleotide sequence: TGTGCCAGCAGCGGGGGACAGGTATTACAAGCCAAAAACATTCAGTACTTC. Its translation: CASSGGQVLQAKNIQYF.

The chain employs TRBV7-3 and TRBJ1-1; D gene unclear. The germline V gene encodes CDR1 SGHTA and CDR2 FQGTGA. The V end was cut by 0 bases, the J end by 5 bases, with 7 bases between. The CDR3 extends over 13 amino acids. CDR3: CASSLTWKTEAFF. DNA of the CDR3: TGTGCCAGCAGCTTAACGTGGAAGACTGAAGCTTTCTTT.

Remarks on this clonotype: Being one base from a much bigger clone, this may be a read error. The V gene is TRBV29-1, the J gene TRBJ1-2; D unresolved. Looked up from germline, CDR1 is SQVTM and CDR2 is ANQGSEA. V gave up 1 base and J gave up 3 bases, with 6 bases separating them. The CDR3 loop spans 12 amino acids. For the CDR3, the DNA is TGCAGCGTTGAAGGGGCAGACTATGGCTACACCTTC. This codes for CSVEGADYGYTF.

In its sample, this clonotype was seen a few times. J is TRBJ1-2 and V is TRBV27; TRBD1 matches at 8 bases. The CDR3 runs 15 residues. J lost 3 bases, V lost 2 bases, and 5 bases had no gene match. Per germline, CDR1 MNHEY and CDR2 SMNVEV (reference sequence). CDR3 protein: CASSLGRGHYYGYTF. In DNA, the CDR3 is TGTGCCAGCAGTTTAGGCAGGGGGCATTACTATGGCTACACCTTC.

The CDR3 nucleotides are TGCGCCAGCAGCCATACGCGGGAGCCGTCCTACGAGCAGTACTTC. Translating gives CASSHTREPSYEQYF. This rearrangement joins TRBV4-1 to TRBJ2-7, with TRBD2 identical over 7 bases. Germline CDR1 MGHRA, CDR2 YSYEKL. CDR3 length: 15 residues. V shed 3 bases, J shed 1 base, and the junction held 6 bases outside the gene matches.

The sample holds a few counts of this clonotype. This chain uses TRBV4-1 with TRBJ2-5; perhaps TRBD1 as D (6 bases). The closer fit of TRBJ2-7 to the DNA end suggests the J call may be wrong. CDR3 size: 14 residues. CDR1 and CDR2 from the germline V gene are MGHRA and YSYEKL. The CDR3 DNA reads TGCGCCAGCAGGACCATCGGGACAAGCGGCGAGCAGTACTTC. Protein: CASRTIGTSGEQYF.

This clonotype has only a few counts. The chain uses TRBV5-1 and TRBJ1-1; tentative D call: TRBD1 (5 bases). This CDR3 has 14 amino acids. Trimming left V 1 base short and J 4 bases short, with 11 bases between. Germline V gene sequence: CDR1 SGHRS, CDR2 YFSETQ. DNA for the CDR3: TGCGCCAGCAGCTTGAGTAGTCAGGGCACTGAAGCTTTCTTT. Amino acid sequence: CASSLSSQGTEAFF.

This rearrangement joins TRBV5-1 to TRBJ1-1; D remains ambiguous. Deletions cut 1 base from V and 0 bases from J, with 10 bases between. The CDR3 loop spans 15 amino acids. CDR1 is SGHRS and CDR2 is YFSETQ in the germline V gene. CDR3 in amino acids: CASSLYGSLNTEAFF. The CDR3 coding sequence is TGCGCCAGCAGCTTGTACGGCAGCTTGAACACTGAAGCTTTCTTT.

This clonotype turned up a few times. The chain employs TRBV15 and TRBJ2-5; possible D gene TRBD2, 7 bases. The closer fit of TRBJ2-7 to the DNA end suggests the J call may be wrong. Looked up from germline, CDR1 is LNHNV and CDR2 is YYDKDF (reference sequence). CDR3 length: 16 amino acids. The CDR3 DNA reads TGTGCCACCAGCAGAGATCGGGCGGGGGCGGTGTACGAGCAGTACTTC. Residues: CATSRDRAGAVYEQYF.

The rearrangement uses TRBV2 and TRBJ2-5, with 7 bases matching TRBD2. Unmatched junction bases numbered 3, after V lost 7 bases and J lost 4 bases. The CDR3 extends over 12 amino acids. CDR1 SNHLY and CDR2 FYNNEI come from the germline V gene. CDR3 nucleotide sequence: TGTGCCAGCAAAACTAGCGCAGAGACCCAGTACTTC. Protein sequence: CASKTSAETQYF.

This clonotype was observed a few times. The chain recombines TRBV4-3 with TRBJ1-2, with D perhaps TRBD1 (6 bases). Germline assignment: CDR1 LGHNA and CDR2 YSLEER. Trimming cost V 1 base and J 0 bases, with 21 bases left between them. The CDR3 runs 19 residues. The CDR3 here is CASSQVPQRGGRTNYGYTF. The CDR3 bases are TGCGCCAGCAGCCAAGTACCCCAACGAGGGGGAAGGACTAACTATGGCTACACCTTC.

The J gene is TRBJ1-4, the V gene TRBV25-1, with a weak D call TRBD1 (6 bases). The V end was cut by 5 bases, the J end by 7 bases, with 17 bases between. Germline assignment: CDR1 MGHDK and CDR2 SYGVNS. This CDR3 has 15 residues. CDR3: CASSFFRQGSEKLFF. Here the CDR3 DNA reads TGTGCCAGCAGTTTCTTCCGGCAGGGGAGTGAAAAACTGTTTTTT.

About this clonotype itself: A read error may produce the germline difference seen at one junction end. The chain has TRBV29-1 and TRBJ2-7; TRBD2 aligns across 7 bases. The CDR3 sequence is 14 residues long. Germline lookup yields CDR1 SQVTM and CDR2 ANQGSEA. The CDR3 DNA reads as TGCAGCGTCATCCTCAGCGGGATAACCTACGAACAGTACTTC. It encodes CSVILSGITYEQYF.

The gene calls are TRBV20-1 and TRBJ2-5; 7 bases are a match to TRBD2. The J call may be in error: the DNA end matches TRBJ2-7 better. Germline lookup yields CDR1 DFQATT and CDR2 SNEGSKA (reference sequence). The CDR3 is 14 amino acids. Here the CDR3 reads CSASALAVSYEQYF. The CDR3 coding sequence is TGCAGTGCTAGTGCGCTAGCGGTCTCCTACGAGCAGTACTTC.